These 10 T cell receptor beta chains originate from one sample sequenced in a study of T cells in women clearing cervical HPV infection. Sequencing used immunoSEQ multiplex PCR; TCRdb keeps in-frame clones, though not all of them. The sample holds roughly 49,000 clones. The sequenced sample consisted of blood buffy coat. All receptors derive from a woman aged 18-69 years with a cervical HPV16 infection that either progressed to CIN3+ or cleared (not recorded which).

Comments on this clone: The read ends 3 residues early relative to the CDR3; the germline J gene fills the gap. This chain links TRBV5-1 with TRBJ2-1; D possibly corresponds to TRBD2 (5 bases). CDR3 length equals 17 residues. Trimming shortened V by 0 bases and J by 6 bases, and 19 bases separated the two germline ends. Germline values: CDR1 SGHRS, CDR2 YFSETQ. The CDR3 spells CASSLDRGLSGVNEQFF. Partial CDR3 DNA: TGCGCCAGCAGCTTGGACCGCGGGCTAAGCGGTGTCAATGAG.

A word on this clone: Coverage ceases 3 residues before the CDR3 finishes, and the germline J gene fills in the end. The rearrangement uses TRBV9 and TRBJ2-5; a weak D match, TRBD2 (5 bases). The CDR3 totals 15 residues. Looked up from germline, CDR1 is SGDLS and CDR2 is YYNGEE. Trimming cost V 0 bases and J 3 bases, with 12 bases left between them. The CDR3 spells CASSVVGLTEETQYF. The sequenced CDR3 bases are TGTGCCAGCAGCGTAGTCGGACTGACGGAAGAGACC.

With respect to this clone: The read stops 3 residues short of the end of the CDR3; the missing end is completed from the germline J gene. V is TRBV12-3 or TRBV12-4 and J is TRBJ2-7; tentative D call: TRBD1 (5 bases). Trimming removed 6 bases at V and 2 bases at J, with 17 bases between. CDR3 size: 15 residues. The CDR3 bases that were read are TGTGCCAGCAGCGTAACAGGTCACCCTGCCTACGAG. It translates to CASSVTGHPAYE. The whole CDR3 protein is CASSVTGHPAYEQYF.

A word on this clone: The read terminates 3 residues ahead of where the CDR3 ends, so the germline J gene completes it. The rearrangement links TRBV18 to TRBJ1-1; TRBD1 aligns across 8 bases. The ends lost 10 bases at V and 0 bases at J; junction bases unmatched: 10. From germline, CDR1 is KGHSH and CDR2 LQKENI. The CDR3 length is 15 residues. Incomplete CDR3 DNA: TGTGCCACCCCCGCCGGGACAGGCATGAACACTGAA. Amino acids: CATPAGTGMNTE. The CDR3 as a whole reads CATPAGTGMNTEAFF.

The sequenced CDR3 bases are TGTGCCAGCAGTTCTATCCGGGACTTTAGCAATCAGCCC. Translated: CASSSIRDFSNQP. The full CDR3 reads CASSSIRDFSNQPQHF. The rearrangement uses TRBV6-2 or TRBV6-3 and TRBJ1-5; maybe TRBD1 (5 bases). Read coverage stops 3 residues before the CDR3 terminus; the germline J gene supplies the remainder. Deletions cut 4 bases from V and 0 bases from J, with 13 bases between. CDR1 and CDR2 from the germline V gene are MNHEY and SVGEGT. The CDR3 spans 16 residues.

With respect to this clone: The read finishes 3 residues shy of the CDR3 end, and the germline J gene is used to complete it. This chain joins TRBV5-1 and TRBJ2-7, with 10 bases identical to TRBD1. Germline lookup yields CDR1 SGHRS and CDR2 YFSETQ. The ends lost 3 bases at V and 6 bases at J; junction bases unmatched: 0. The CDR3 consists of 12 residues. The sequenced CDR3 bases are TGCGCCAGCAGCTGGACAGGGGGCGAG. Encoded protein: CASSWTGGE. The CDR3 in its entirety is CASSWTGGEQYF. Full variable domain (outside the CDR3, taken from reference TRBV5-1 and TRBJ2-7): KAGVTQTPRYLIKTRGQQVTLSCSPISGHRSVSWYQQTPGQGLQFLFEYFSETQRNKGNFPGRFSGRQFSNSRSEMNVSTLELGDSALYLCASSWTGGEQYFGPGTRLTVT.

A note on this clone: Coverage ceases 3 residues before the CDR3 finishes, and the germline J gene fills in the end. The chain links TRBV5-6 to TRBJ2-4, with TRBD1 identical over 8 bases. Germline V gene sequence: CDR1 SGHDT, CDR2 YYEEEE. The CDR3 totals 15 residues. CDR3: CASSSSPGQAYGQYF. The DNA read from the CDR3 is TGTGCCAGCAGCTCCAGCCCGGGACAGGCCTATGGT.

Remarks on this clone: The read stops 3 residues short of the end of the CDR3; the missing end is completed from the germline J gene. This rearrangement joins TRBV6-1 to TRBJ1-1, with a possible D match to TRBD1 (6 bases). V shed 1 base and J shed 0 bases, with 18 bases lying between them. Germline V gene sequence: CDR1 MNHNS, CDR2 SASEGT. CDR3 size: 18 residues. This CDR3 is CASSEVWGGRGMNTEAFF. CDR3 DNA, as far as it was read: TGTGCCAGCAGTGAAGTATGGGGGGGCAGGGGCATGAACACTGAA.

As for this clone: The read ends 3 residues early relative to the CDR3; the germline J gene fills the gap. The rearrangement joins TRBV19 to TRBJ2-7; weak D call: TRBD1 (6 bases). V lost 2 bases, J lost 4 bases, and 15 bases lay in between. CDR1 is LNHDA and CDR2 is SQIVND in the germline V gene (reference sequence). There are 15 residues in the CDR3. The CDR3 DNA, read in part, is TGTGCCAGTAGTATAATACAGGGCTCGGCGTACGAG. Protein sequence: CASSIIQGSAYE. In full, the CDR3 is CASSIIQGSAYEQYF.

Note on this clone: The CDR3 extends 3 residues past the end of the read, so its final part is completed from the germline J gene. The V and J genes are TRBV10-2 and TRBJ2-3, with D possibly TRBD2 on 6 matching bases. Germline V gives CDR1 WSHSY, CDR2 SAAADI. The CDR3 covers 13 residues. Trimming took 8 bases from V and 5 from J, leaving 14 bases between them. The DNA read from the CDR3 is TGCGCCAGCGGCCCTGGGACTCGAGATACG. Residues: CASGPGTRDT. The entire CDR3 reads CASGPGTRDTQYF.